Listed below are T cell receptor beta chains from one sample, sequenced in a study of shared clonotypes between healthy human individuals. Clones were read by immunoSEQ multiplex PCR, and TCRdb kept only the in-frame ones, dropping some. The table records under 650,000 clones, 90% to 96% of them present only once. The sequenced sample consisted of naive CD4+ T cells sorted from blood. Receptor source: a woman in her thirties in good health. Each CDR3 is given with its conserved first and last residue. The order of the fields is V gene, J gene, clone size, D gene, CDR3 DNA, CDR3 protein. D genes are given only for firm matches. Size tells how often a clone was seen (once, few, many) or the class of an expanded clone, and some rows leave it out.

V: TRBV19; J: TRBJ1-5; size: .; D: .; DNA: TGTGCCAGTAGTCGGCGTGGGGGGCGAGGCATAGATCAGCCCCAGCATTTT; CDR3: CASSRRGGRGIDQPQHF
V: TRBV7-6; J: TRBJ2-7; size: .; D: TRBD1; DNA: TGTGCCAGCAGCTTACATCCGGGACAGCCTTCTGGGGGCCCCTACGAGCAGTACTTC; CDR3: CASSLHPGQPSGGPYEQYF
V: TRBV4-1; J: TRBJ1-6; size: .; D: .; DNA: TGCGCCAGCAGCTGGATTGGGGCTTCACCCCTCCACTTT; CDR3: CASSWIGASPLHF
V: TRBV15; J: TRBJ2-3; size: .; D: TRBD2; DNA: TGTGCCACCAGCAGAGCTCCGACTAGCGGGTACACAGATACGCAGTATTTT; CDR3: CATSRAPTSGYTDTQYF
V: TRBV5-1; J: TRBJ2-7; size: .; D: TRBD2; DNA: TGCGCCAGCAGCTTGGGAACCCGGACTAGCGGGATCCTTATCTACGAGCAGTACTTC; CDR3: CASSLGTRTSGILIYEQYF
V: TRBV18; J: TRBJ1-1; size: once; D: TRBD1; DNA: TGTGCCAGTAACCAACAGGGGGCGGACACTGAAGCTTTCTTT; CDR3: CASNQQGADTEAFF
V: TRBV30; J: TRBJ1-5; size: few; D: .; DNA: TGTGCCTGGAGGGGCCAGGGTGATCAGCCCCAGCATTTT; CDR3: CAWRGQGDQPQHF
V: TRBV30; J: TRBJ1-2; size: .; D: .; DNA: TGTGCCTGGAGTGTGGGAAGGGACTATGGCTACACCTTC; CDR3: CAWSVGRDYGYTF
V: TRBV11-3; J: TRBJ2-1; size: once; D: TRBD1; DNA: TGTGCCAGCAGCTTAGAAGGACAGGTTCGAAATGAGCAGTTCTTC; CDR3: CASSLEGQVRNEQFF
V: TRBV10-3; J: TRBJ1-1; size: once; D: .; DNA: TGTGCCATCAGTGAGTTCGGCACAGCGAACACTGAAGCTTTCTTT; CDR3: CAISEFGTANTEAFF
V: TRBV9; J: TRBJ1-3; size: .; D: .; DNA: TGTGCCAGCAGCCCTCAGATCTCTGGAAACACCATATATTTT; CDR3: CASSPQISGNTIYF
V: TRBV10-1; J: TRBJ2-6; size: once; D: .; DNA: TGCGCCAGCAGTGAGAGCTCTGGGGCCAACGTCCTGACTTTC; CDR3: CASSESSGANVLTF
V: TRBV28; J: TRBJ2-7; size: .; D: TRBD2; DNA: TGTGCCAGCATCCCGGGAGGCTCCTCCTACGAGCAGTACTTC; CDR3: CASIPGGSSYEQYF
V: TRBV18; J: TRBJ2-7; size: .; D: .; DNA: TGTGCCAGCTCTTCGCTAGATCCGGGACCTAACTTATACGGCGAGCAGTACTTC; CDR3: CASSSLDPGPNLYGEQYF
V: TRBV11-3; J: TRBJ2-1; size: .; D: .; DNA: TGTGCCAGCAGCTTTTCTTATCGGGGCGGTTTTGGTGAGCAGTTCTTC; CDR3: CASSFSYRGGFGEQFF
V: TRBV5-4; J: TRBJ2-3; size: .; D: .; DNA: TGTGCCAGCAGCGCCTACGGGGTGTTTGATACGCAGTATTTT; CDR3: CASSAYGVFDTQYF
V: TRBV4-1; J: TRBJ2-1; size: .; D: TRBD2; DNA: TGCGCCAGCAGCCCCCGAATAGCGGGAGGTTCCTACAATGAGCAGTTCTTC; CDR3: CASSPRIAGGSYNEQFF
V: TRBV28; J: TRBJ2-7; size: .; D: TRBD1; DNA: TGTGCCAGCAGTCGGACAGGGGGCAGCGAGCAGTACTTC; CDR3: CASSRTGGSEQYF
V: TRBV2; J: TRBJ1-5; size: .; D: .; DNA: TGTGCCAGCAGTGATCAAGGGTACAATCAGCCCCAGCATTTT; CDR3: CASSDQGYNQPQHF
V: TRBV7-8; J: TRBJ2-7; size: once; D: .; DNA: TGTGCCAGCAGCTCTCTACCGGCTAGCGCCGAGCAGTACTTC; CDR3: CASSSLPASAEQYF
V: TRBV5-1; J: TRBJ2-1; size: .; D: TRBD1; DNA: TGCGCCAGCAGCCCGAGACAGGGGCCGGCCAATGAGCAGTTCTTC; CDR3: CASSPRQGPANEQFF
V: TRBV6-1; J: TRBJ2-7; size: .; D: TRBD2; DNA: TGTGCCAGCAGTGAGGGACTAGCGGGAGTAGGTTACGAGCAGTACTTC; CDR3: CASSEGLAGVGYEQYF
V: TRBV20-1; J: TRBJ2-7; size: .; D: .; DNA: TGCAGTGCCGACGGATCCTACGAGCAGTACTTC; CDR3: CSADGSYEQYF
V: TRBV2; J: TRBJ2-7; size: .; D: .; DNA: TGTGCCAGCAGTGATCGGCGGGCAGGCGAGCAGTACTTC; CDR3: CASSDRRAGEQYF
V: TRBV6-5; J: TRBJ2-5; size: .; D: .; DNA: TGTGCCAGCAGGCCAATCACCCATATGGAGACCCAGTACTTC; CDR3: CASRPITHMETQYF
V: TRBV11-2; J: TRBJ2-3; size: .; D: .; DNA: TGTGCCAGCAGCTTGGGTCTCGCGTGGGATATAGATACGCAGTATTTT; CDR3: CASSLGLAWDIDTQYF
V: TRBV5-4; J: TRBJ1-2; size: .; D: .; DNA: TGTGCCAGCAGCTTGATTCAGGGAGCTAGAAACTATGGCTACACCTTC; CDR3: CASSLIQGARNYGYTF
V: TRBV6-1; J: TRBJ1-5; size: .; D: TRBD1; DNA: TGTGCCAGCAGTGAACGGGGGACAGTCAATCAGCCCCAGCATTTT; CDR3: CASSERGTVNQPQHF
V: TRBV7-9; J: TRBJ2-1; size: .; D: TRBD2; DNA: TGTGCCAGCAGCGCAACACTAGCGGGAGGGACAAATGAGCAGTTCTTC; CDR3: CASSATLAGGTNEQFF
V: TRBV18; J: TRBJ2-5; size: .; D: .; DNA: TGTGCCAGCTCACCGCCTGGGACAAACCAAGAGACCCAGTACTTC; CDR3: CASSPPGTNQETQYF
V: TRBV10-2; J: TRBJ2-1; size: .; D: TRBD2; DNA: TGCGCCAGCACCGGGACTAGCGGCAATGAGCAGTTCTTC; CDR3: CASTGTSGNEQFF
V: TRBV6-1; J: TRBJ2-1; size: .; D: TRBD2; DNA: TGTGCCAGCAGTGCCAGGACTAGCGGGGCCTGGGATGAGCAGTTCTTC; CDR3: CASSARTSGAWDEQFF
V: TRBV18; J: TRBJ2-7; size: .; D: .; DNA: TGTGCCAGCTCACCGGCGGCAGGTCGTATAAGCGAGCAGTACTTC; CDR3: CASSPAAGRISEQYF
V: TRBV7-8; J: TRBJ1-2; size: .; D: TRBD1; DNA: TGTGCCAGCAGCCAGGGACAGCCAATTAGCTATGGCTACACCTTC; CDR3: CASSQGQPISYGYTF
V: TRBV4-1; J: TRBJ2-1; size: .; D: TRBD2; DNA: TGCGCCAGCAGCCAGCTAGCGGGAGGGCCCAATGAGCAGTTCTTC; CDR3: CASSQLAGGPNEQFF